This T cell receptor beta chain was observed in a study of OX40 agonist ivuxolimab in advanced cancers. Generated by immunoSEQ multiplex PCR, the TCRdb table keeps only in-frame clones and is missing some. The table shows about 53,000 clones, with approximately 84% occurring only once. Trimming took 7 bases from V and 0 from J, leaving 10 bases between them. CDR3 length equals 13 residues. The V gene's germline CDR1 is SQVTM and CDR2 ANQGSEA. The receptor was derived from an adult with an advanced solid tumor such as melanoma, head and neck, liver or kidney cancer. The genes are TRBV29-1 and TRBJ2-1, with D tentatively TRBD1 (6 bases). The sequencing used CD4+ or CD8+ T cells sorted from blood, collected in a trial of the OX40 agonist ivuxolimab. For the CDR3, the DNA is TGCAGCGGATTACAGGGCTCCTACAATGAGCAGTTCTTC. Translating it yields CSGLQGSYNEQFF.